This T cell receptor (beta chain) was identified in a study of OX40 agonist ivuxolimab in advanced cancers. Across the study: All patients had ivuxolimab intravenously every 2 weeks at 0.01 to 10 mg/kg.

Here immunoSEQ multiplex PCR was the method, and the copy in TCRdb shows in-frame clones only, minus some. In the table there are about 46,000 clones, 80% to 90% of which are singletons. The study's findings and limits: Among the lowest peripheral clonal expansion occurred in 0.1-3.0 mg/kg partial responders. Expanded clones tended on average to be more numerous among CD8+ T cells than CD4+.

V dropped 2 bases and J dropped 4; count of bases not matched to a gene: 7. This CDR3 has 16 amino acids. Germline CDR1 and CDR2: SGHDT and YYEEEE. Notes on this clone: Its specificity is unknown.

The chain has TRBV5-6 and TRBJ2-1; TRBD2 agrees at 9 bases. The sample here was CD4+ or CD8+ T cells sorted from blood, taken in a trial of the OX40 agonist ivuxolimab. This sequence originates from an adult with an advanced solid tumor such as melanoma, head and neck, liver or kidney cancer. The CDR3 is CASSLGRTSVYNEQFF. CDR3 bases: TGTGCCAGCAGCTTAGGTAGGACTAGCGTTTACAATGAGCAGTTCTTC.